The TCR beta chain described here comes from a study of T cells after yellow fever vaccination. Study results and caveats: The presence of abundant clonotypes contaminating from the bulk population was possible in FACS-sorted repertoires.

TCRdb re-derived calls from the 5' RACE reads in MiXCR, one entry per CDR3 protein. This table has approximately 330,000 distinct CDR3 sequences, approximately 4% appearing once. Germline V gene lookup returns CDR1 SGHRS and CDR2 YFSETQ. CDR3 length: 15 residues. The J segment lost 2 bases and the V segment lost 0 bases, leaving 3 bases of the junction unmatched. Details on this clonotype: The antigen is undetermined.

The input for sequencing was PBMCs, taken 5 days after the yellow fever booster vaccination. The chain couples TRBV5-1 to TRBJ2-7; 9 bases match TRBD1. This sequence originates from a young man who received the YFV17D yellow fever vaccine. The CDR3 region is CASSLGGQGTYEQYV. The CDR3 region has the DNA TGCGCCAGCAGCTTGGGGGGACAGGGAACCTACGAGCAGTACGTC.